This TCR beta chain came from a study of OX40 agonist ivuxolimab in advanced cancers. Background on the study: Clinicians treated patients with ivuxolimab, an agonistic anti-OX40 (CD134) antibody. People who had prior anti-PD-1, anti-PD-L1 or anti-CTLA-4 therapy could take part, and around 40% had some. Averaging about 60 years in age, with a range of roughly 20 to 90, the cohort was around 87% male.

The CDR3 has 15 amino acids. V lost 5 bases and J 8 bases, leaving 21 bases between the germline ends. Germline CDR1 is SGHTA and CDR2 is FQGNSA. Produced via immunoSEQ multiplex PCR; TCRdb's table is partial and in-frame only. The sample has about 96,000 clones, 84% seen once; the top ten hold 5.8%. Patients had blood sampled at baseline and again on cycle 4 day 1 and cycle 7 day 1. This TCR derives from an adult with an advanced solid tumor such as melanoma, head and neck, liver or kidney cancer. The sample here was CD4+ or CD8+ T cells sorted from blood, taken in a trial of the OX40 agonist ivuxolimab. V usage is TRBV7-2 and J usage is TRBJ1-2; possible D gene TRBD1, 5 bases. The CDR3 nucleotides read TGTGCCAGCAGCACCAGCAAGGGACGGCTGGGAGGCTACACCTTC. Translating gives CASSTSKGRLGGYTF.